This T cell receptor beta chain was profiled in a study of regulatory T cells in long-lasting Graves disease. Study-wide results and limits: The sample size was small, and this may have reduced accuracy.

Trimming took 1 base from V and 5 from J, leaving 21 bases between them. The CDR3 is 18 amino acids. The germline CDR1 and CDR2 sequences are MNHEY and SVGAGI. Sequencing libraries for TCR beta were prepared with iRepertoire HTBI primers and Arm-PCR of CDR3 regions. TCRdb re-analysed the multiplex PCR reads in MiXCR, keeping a single row per CDR3 protein. The sample has roughly 400,000 distinct CDR3 sequences, 15% seen once; the top ten hold under 9%. Time point here: newly diagnosed GD, antithyroid drugs for less than 3 months. Making the TCR library involved RNA that had been extracted from PBMCs. Each of the patients was recruited from an endocrinology department situated in Xi'an, China. This clonotype was seen ten or more times. Its antigen is currently unknown. These same data were also listed under a study on T cells in Graves' hyperthyroidism and ophthalmopathy. That study adds: In the first-round RT-PCR of the TCR CDR3, the HTBI primer set was used. Model-based prediction identified ophthalmopathy a median about 7 months prior to its onset.

This chain uses TRBV6-5 with TRBJ2-1; D possibly matches TRBD1 or TRBD2 (5 bases each). The clonotype comes from a woman aged 40 to 50 with Graves disease. Sequences were derived from peripheral blood mononuclear cells (PBMCs), sampled at new diagnosis, from a patient treated with antithyroid drugs. CDR3 coding DNA: TGTGCCAGCAGTTACTTCATTGGGGCCAGGTTTAGCGACAATGAGCAGTTCTTC. Its protein product is CASSYFIGARFSDNEQFF.